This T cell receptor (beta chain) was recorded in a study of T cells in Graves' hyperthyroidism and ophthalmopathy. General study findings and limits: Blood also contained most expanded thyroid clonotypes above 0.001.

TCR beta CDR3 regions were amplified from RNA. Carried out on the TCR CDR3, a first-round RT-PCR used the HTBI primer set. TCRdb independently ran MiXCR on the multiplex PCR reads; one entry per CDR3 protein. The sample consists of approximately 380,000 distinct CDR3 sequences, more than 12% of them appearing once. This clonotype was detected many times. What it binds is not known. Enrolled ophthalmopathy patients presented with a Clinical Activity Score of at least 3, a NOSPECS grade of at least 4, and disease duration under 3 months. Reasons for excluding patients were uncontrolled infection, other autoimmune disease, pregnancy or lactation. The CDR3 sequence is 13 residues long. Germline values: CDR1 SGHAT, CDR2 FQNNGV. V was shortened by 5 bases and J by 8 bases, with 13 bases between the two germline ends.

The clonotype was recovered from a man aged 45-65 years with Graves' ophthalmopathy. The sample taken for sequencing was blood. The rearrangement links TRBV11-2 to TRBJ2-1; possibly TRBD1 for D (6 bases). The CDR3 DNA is TGTGCCAGCAGCGCACTACAGGGCCATGAGCAGTTCTTC. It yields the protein CASSALQGHEQFF.